The sequence of this T cell receptor beta chain was determined in a study of blood T cell repertoires in COVID-19. Study information: Acute and convalescent COVID-19 samples came from the United States, Italy and Spain. T cells, B-cell-depleted T cells, or PBMCs provided the cDNA or gDNA that served as material.

The CDR3 covers 16 residues. Germline CDR1 KGHSH, CDR2 LQKENI. Trimming removed 4 bases from V and 0 bases from J, with 14 bases in between. Only in-frame clones appear in the TCRdb table, and some are missing; sequencing was by immunoSEQ multiplex PCR. The repertoire holds 270,000 or so clones, under 90% seen once, with less than 10% in the top ten. This TCR was recovered from a human donor in a cohort sampled during active COVID-19. The genes are TRBV18 and TRBJ2-3; tentatively, D is TRBD2 (6 bases). Material for sequencing was peripheral blood. The CDR3 region is CASSRLVSPSTDTQYF. The CDR3 DNA sequence: TGTGCCAGCTCACGACTAGTTTCCCCTAGCACAGATACGCAGTATTTT.